A single T cell receptor beta chain is shown here with its context. The data originate from a study of blood T cell repertoires in COVID-19. Individuals aged roughly 18 to 95 years were recruited from fewer than 30 US areas. Original data processing: Quantification of nucleated cells was approximated via reference gene primer amplification. The repertoire was sequenced with immunoSEQ multiplex PCR; TCRdb's copy has only in-frame clones and lacks some. The V and J calls and clone size come from that table; D and trimming were worked out from the DNA. The data hold 250,000 or so clones, with approximately 86% observed a single time. The CDR3 is made up of 13 amino acids. Germline V gene lookup returns CDR1 MDHEN and CDR2 SYDVKM. With 3 bases removed from V and 5 bases from J, the gap between germline ends came to 11 bases.

Specimen: PBMCs or T cells enriched from blood (not recorded which). This TCR was recovered from a woman aged 18-29 years who had recovered from COVID-19. The chain has TRBV28 and TRBJ2-7; tentative D call: TRBD2 (6 bases). In DNA form, the CDR3 reads TGTGCCAGCAGTTTCGTTACGGGGGACGAGCAGTACTTC. Its protein is CASSFVTGDEQYF.